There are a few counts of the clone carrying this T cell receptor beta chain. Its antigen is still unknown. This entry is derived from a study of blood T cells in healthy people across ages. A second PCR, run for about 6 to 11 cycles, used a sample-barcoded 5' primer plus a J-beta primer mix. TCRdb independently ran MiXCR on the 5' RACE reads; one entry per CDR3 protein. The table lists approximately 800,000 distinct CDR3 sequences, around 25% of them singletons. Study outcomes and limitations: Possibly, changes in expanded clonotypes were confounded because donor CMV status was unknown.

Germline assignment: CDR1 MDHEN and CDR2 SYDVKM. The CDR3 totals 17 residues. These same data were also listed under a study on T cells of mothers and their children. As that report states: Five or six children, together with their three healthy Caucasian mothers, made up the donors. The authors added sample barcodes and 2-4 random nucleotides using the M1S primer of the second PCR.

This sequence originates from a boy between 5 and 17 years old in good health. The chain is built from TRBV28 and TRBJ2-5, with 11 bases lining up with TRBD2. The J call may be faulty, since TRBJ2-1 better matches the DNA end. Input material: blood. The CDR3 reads CASSHLLAGGPGGEQFF. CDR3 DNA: TGTGCCAGCAGTCATCTCTTAGCGGGAGGGCCGGGAGGGGAGCAGTTCTTC.